This is a list of T cell receptor beta chains from one sample in a study of shared clonotypes between healthy human individuals. The assay was immunoSEQ multiplex PCR, and TCRdb's table has in-frame clones only and misses some. The profile shows more than 450,000 clones, 70% to 80% of them singletons. What was sequenced was PBMCs. The receptor set was obtained from a woman in her thirties or forties in good health. Some clones in this sample may be carry-over from other donors' samples. CDR3s include the opening cysteine and the closing phenylalanine or tryptophan. The D gene is left open where the match is weak. Size values are once, few and many counts, or a class for expanded clones, and some rows have none.

12,NA,TRBV29-1,NA,TRBJ1-2,TGCAGCGCCAAGACAGGTCCATATGGCTACACCTTC,CSAKTGPYGYTF
15,NA,TRBV6-5,TRBD2,TRBJ2-1,TGTGCCAGCAGCCGGCGACTAGCTTCATACAATGAGCAGTTCTTC,CASSRRLASYNEQFF
17,once,TRBV4-2,TRBD2,TRBJ2-7,TGTGCCAGCAGCCAAGATGGGCTAGCGGGAGGGTTGGGGGAGCAGTACTTC,CASSQDGLAGGLGEQYF
15,NA,TRBV25-1,TRBD2,TRBJ2-2,TGTGCCAGCAGTGCAGCGGGAGGGCCGGGCGGGGAGCTGTTTTTT,CASSAAGGPGGELFF
16,NA,TRBV9,TRBD2,TRBJ2-3,TGTGCCAGCAGCGTAGATCTGGCGGGAGGGACAGATACGCAGTATTTT,CASSVDLAGGTDTQYF
15,NA,TRBV19,NA,TRBJ2-2,TGTGCCAGTAGTATAGTGACAAAGGGGTCCGGGGAGCTGTTTTTT,CASSIVTKGSGELFF
18,few,TRBV5-1,TRBD2,TRBJ2-7,TGCGCCAGCAGCCTCGTGCCTAGCGGGAGCCAACCGGGTGTAGAGCAGTACTTC,CASSLVPSGSQPGVEQYF
13,NA,TRBV28,NA,TRBJ1-1,TGTGCCAGCAGTCCCGGGGCTAACACTGAAGCTTTCTTT,CASSPGANTEAFF
12,NA,TRBV29-1,TRBD1,TRBJ2-7,TGCAGCGCCCACGGGACAGCCTACGAGCAGTACTTC,CSAHGTAYEQYF
14,NA,TRBV14,NA,TRBJ2-3,TGTGCCAGCAGCCTTGTCCTAAGCGCAGATACGCAGTATTTT,CASSLVLSADTQYF
17,NA,TRBV28,TRBD1,TRBJ2-7,TGTGCCAGCAGGGGGGACAGTTGGGCAGGGCCCTCCTACGAGCAGTACTTC,CASRGDSWAGPSYEQYF
13,NA,TRBV11-3,NA,TRBJ2-7,TGTGCCAGCAGCCAGGACAGCTCCTACGAGCAGTACTTC,CASSQDSSYEQYF
15,once,TRBV10-1,TRBD2,TRBJ2-2,TGCGCCAGCACACGGGAGGGCGGGGTAACCGGGGAGCTGTTTTTT,CASTREGGVTGELFF
16,NA,TRBV6-6,TRBD2,TRBJ2-3,TGTGCCAGCAGTTCTTGGACTAGCGGGATTTCAGATACGCAGTATTTT,CASSSWTSGISDTQYF
12,few,TRBV5-4,TRBD1,TRBJ1-5,TGTGCCAGCAGCGAAGGACAGGGCTTGGAGCATTTT,CASSEGQGLEHF
13,NA,TRBV7-9,NA,TRBJ2-3,TGTGCCAGCAGCCTAGGGTTGAGAGATACGCAGTATTTT,CASSLGLRDTQYF
15,NA,TRBV10-2,NA,TRBJ2-2,TGCGCCAGCAGCGCCGGGACCACCTACACCGGGGAGCTGTTTTTT,CASSAGTTYTGELFF
16,NA,TRBV29-1,TRBD2,TRBJ2-1,TGCAGCGTTGAAGGGTTGCGGGGGATCTCCTACAATGAGCAGTTCTTC,CSVEGLRGISYNEQFF
13,NA,TRBV7-9,TRBD1,TRBJ1-2,TGTGCCAGCATCCTTGAACAGGGGCATGGCTACACCTTC,CASILEQGHGYTF
14,NA,TRBV19,NA,TRBJ1-5,TGTGCCAGTAGTATTCTTTATAGCAATCAGCCCCAGCATTTT,CASSILYSNQPQHF
15,few,TRBV18,NA,TRBJ2-1,TGTGCCAGCTCACAGACGGGCGGGGCACTCGATGAGCAGTTCTTC,CASSQTGGALDEQFF
13,NA,TRBV7-3,NA,TRBJ2-3,TGTGCCAGCAGCTTAGACACAGGGAATACGCAGTATTTT,CASSLDTGNTQYF
14,NA,TRBV30,NA,TRBJ2-7,TGTGCCTGGTTAAGGATCCAGGGGGGATACGAGCAGTACTTC,CAWLRIQGGYEQYF
14,NA,TRBV9,NA,TRBJ2-7,TGTGCCAGCAGCGTAGATTGGGGAGGAAACGAGCAGTACTTC,CASSVDWGGNEQYF
13,NA,TRBV11-2,NA,TRBJ2-2,TGTGCCAGCAGCTTAGATAGGGCAGGGGAGCTGTTTTTT,CASSLDRAGELFF
13,NA,TRBV28,TRBD1,TRBJ1-1,TGTGCCAGCAGCTCAGGGGGTGACACTGAAGCTTTCTTT,CASSSGGDTEAFF
15,NA,TRBV19,NA,TRBJ2-1,TGTGCCAGTAGTATATCCGGGAGCTCCTACAATGAGCAGTTCTTC,CASSISGSSYNEQFF
14,NA,TRBV19,NA,TRBJ2-1,TGTGCCAGTAGTCCCCGGACATTTTACAATGAGCAGTTCTTC,CASSPRTFYNEQFF
13,NA,TRBV19,NA,TRBJ2-5,TGTGCCACCAATGGGGGGCGATTAGAGACCCAGTACTTC,CATNGGRLETQYF
16,NA,TRBV5-6,NA,TRBJ2-7,TGTGCCAGCAGCGACCGGGACACCTTCTCCTCCTACGAGCAGTACTTC,CASSDRDTFSSYEQYF
13,few,TRBV7-2,NA,TRBJ2-7,TGTGCCAGCAGCGTAGCCCCCACGGGGGAGCAGTACTTC,CASSVAPTGEQYF
15,NA,TRBV5-4,NA,TRBJ2-2,TGTGCCAGCAGCTTCGCGCGGCCGAACACCGGGGAGCTGTTTTTT,CASSFARPNTGELFF
15,NA,TRBV6-5,NA,TRBJ1-1,TGTGCCAGCAGTTATGATCAGGGCCGGAACACTGAAGCTTTCTTT,CASSYDQGRNTEAFF
14,NA,TRBV11-2,NA,TRBJ2-7,TGTGCCAGCAGTTTAGAGGGCAGGGTGTACGAGCAGTACTTC,CASSLEGRVYEQYF
13,NA,TRBV19,TRBD1,TRBJ2-5,TGTGCCAGTAGTTCGACAGGGAAAGAGACCCAGTACTTC,CASSSTGKETQYF
14,NA,TRBV4-2,NA,TRBJ1-6,TGTGCCAGCAGCCAAGGAGGCGGTAATTCACCCCTCCACTTT,CASSQGGGNSPLHF
14,NA,TRBV4-2,NA,TRBJ2-2,TGTGCCAGCAGCCAGGGTTGGGACACCGGGGAGCTGTTTTTT,CASSQGWDTGELFF
15,NA,TRBV6-1,TRBD1,TRBJ2-2,TGTGCCAGCAGACCTCCGGGACAGTTAACCGGGGAGCTGTTTTTT,CASRPPGQLTGELFF
13,NA,TRBV10-2,NA,TRBJ1-2,TGCGCCAGCAAACCGACAGACATCTATGGCTACACCTTC,CASKPTDIYGYTF
14,NA,TRBV15,NA,TRBJ2-3,TGTGCCACCAGCTCACAGCTGAGCACAGATACGCAGTATTTT,CATSSQLSTDTQYF
15,NA,TRBV19,TRBD2,TRBJ2-3,TGTGCCAGTTCTGTGGGGACTAGGAGAGGGGATACGCAGTATTTT,CASSVGTRRGDTQYF
14,once,TRBV5-6,NA,TRBJ1-4,TGTGCCAGCAGCTTGGGGGTTAGGGCTGAAAAACTGTTTTTT,CASSLGVRAEKLFF